The 18 T cell receptor beta chains below were found in one sample sequenced in a study of T cells expressing NK-cell markers. TCRdb processed the 5' RACE reads again and assigns one entry to each CDR3 protein, with no DNA. Seen in this sample are 400,000 to 550,000 distinct CDR3 sequences; the ten most common clones hold approximately 6.8%. Material: blood T cells: a sorted CD56 or NKG2C T cell subset, CD4+ or CD8+ T cells, or bulk PBMC T cells (not recorded which). These receptors were collected from a woman between 18 and 75 years old in good health.

The chain uses TRBV11-3 and TRBJ2-1; TCRdb returns TRBD2, unconfirmable since there is no DNA. Germline lookup yields CDR1 SGHNT and CDR2 YENEEA. This CDR3 comprises 15 residues. CDR3 sequence reads: CASSLARREMNEQFF.

The chain links TRBV4-2 to TRBJ1-1. Germline CDR1 and CDR2: LGHNA and YNFKEQ. This CDR3 is built from 13 residues. The CDR3 region is CASSQDGSNEAFF.

V gene TRBV3-1 combines with J gene TRBJ2-1; TCRdb's assignment of TRBD2 cannot be checked, as there is no DNA. CDR1 and CDR2 (germline): LGHDT, YNNKEL (reference sequence). This CDR3 has 15 amino acids. CDR3 sequence reads: CASSHSGGAAWEQFF.

V is TRBV5-1 and J is TRBJ2-1; no DNA is available, so the TRBD2 call from TCRdb remains unchecked. This CDR3 is 16 amino acids long. Germline V CDR1 and CDR2: SGHRS, YFSETQ. The CDR3 sequence is CASSQLAGGFGNEQFF.

The chain uses TRBV6-5 and TRBJ1-6; the D call from TCRdb, TRBD1, cannot be confirmed without DNA. Germline values: CDR1 MNHEY, CDR2 SVGAGI. The CDR3 runs 15 residues. This CDR3 is CASSYLGEDNSPLHF.

The chain uses TRBV29-1 and TRBJ2-3. Germline V gene data show CDR1 as SQVTM and CDR2 as ANQGSEA. The CDR3 has 16 residues. The chain's CDR3 is CSVGPAETFGTDTQYF.

This chain connects TRBV7-2 to TRBJ2-7; absent DNA, TCRdb's TRBD1 call cannot be checked. Germline V CDR1 and CDR2: SGHTA, FQGNSA. This CDR3 is 13 amino acids long. The CDR3: CASAQQGTYEQYF.

The chain is built from TRBV6-2 or TRBV6-3 and TRBJ2-2; TCRdb outputs TRBD1, but without DNA this stays unchecked. The CDR3 spans 13 residues. Germline V CDR1 and CDR2: MNHEY, SVGEGT. The CDR3 loop reads CAIGQENTGELFF.

The chain couples TRBV12-3 or TRBV12-4 to TRBJ2-2; TCRdb returns TRBD2, unconfirmable since there is no DNA. CDR3 length equals 18 residues. CDR3 in amino acids: CASSLPRGLAANTGELFF.

The CDR3 is CASGFGTDTQYF. The genes are TRBV6-5 and TRBJ2-3. The CDR3 runs 12 residues. CDR1 MNHEY and CDR2 SVGAGI come from the germline V gene.

This chain connects TRBV5-1 to TRBJ2-3. The CDR3 spans 16 residues. The V gene's germline CDR1 is SGHRS and CDR2 YFSETQ. The CDR3 reads CASSLDLGFGTDTQYF.

This chain joins TRBV29-1 and TRBJ2-5; TCRdb selects TRBD1, and the lack of DNA leaves this call unchecked. CDR1 SQVTM and CDR2 ANQGSEA come from the germline V gene. The CDR3 sequence is 12 residues long. CDR3: CSVVTGIETQYF.

The chain links TRBV30 to TRBJ2-1; TCRdb selects TRBD2, and the lack of DNA leaves this call unchecked. Germline V lookup: CDR1 GTSNPN, CDR2 SVGIG (reference sequence). This CDR3 has 14 residues. CDR3 sequence reads: CAWSVLAGRNEQFF.

The chain links TRBV28 to TRBJ2-7. CDR1 is MDHEN and CDR2 is SYDVKM in the germline V gene. The length of the CDR3 is 14 residues. CDR3 amino acids: CASSVVTVIYEQYF.

The chain combines TRBV20-1 with TRBJ2-7; with no DNA, the TCRdb D assignment of TRBD2 cannot be verified. Looked up from germline, CDR1 is DFQATT and CDR2 is SNEGSKA (reference sequence). There are 11 residues in the CDR3. CDR3 residues: CSAGTSYEQYF.

The chain has TRBV5-1 and TRBJ1-5; no DNA is available, so the TRBD1 call from TCRdb remains unchecked. The V gene's germline CDR1 is SGHRS and CDR2 YFSETQ. The CDR3 totals 16 residues. This CDR3 reads CASSFVWDRGNQPQHF.

The gene calls are TRBV10-3 and TRBJ2-5; absent DNA, TCRdb's TRBD1 call cannot be checked. The CDR3 is 14 residues long. CDR1 and CDR2 from the germline V gene are ENHRY and SYGVKD. CDR3 amino acids: CAIRGDVAPGTQYF.

The rearrangement joins TRBV5-1 to TRBJ1-2; TCRdb names TRBD1, which stays unverified in the absence of DNA. This CDR3 has 14 residues. Per germline, CDR1 SGHRS and CDR2 YFSETQ. The CDR3 reads CASSLAVGDYGYTF.